The 11 T cell receptor beta chains given below trace back to one sample, sequenced in a study of cytomegalovirus exposure and HLA in healthy donors. The PCR employed 60 Vbeta primers together with 13 Jbeta primers. Sequencing was performed with immunoSEQ multiplex PCR; in TCRdb, only in-frame clones are kept and a portion is missing. Counted here are 130,000 or so clones, 81% occurring once; the ten biggest clones make up about 2%. The specimen sequenced was PBMCs. Source of these receptors: a woman in her thirties or forties in good health and CMV-seronegative.

V and J are TRBV28 and TRBJ2-1; the match to TRBD2 covers 15 bases. Germline V CDR1 and CDR2: MDHEN, SYDVKM. Trimming cost V 4 bases and J 9 bases; bases outside gene matches: 7. The CDR3 is 16 residues long. The CDR3 region is CASSSGTSGRRGEQFF. CDR3 coding DNA: TGTGCCAGCAGTTCCGGGACTAGCGGGAGGAGGGGTGAGCAGTTCTTC.

This clone was seen a handful of times. The chain employs TRBV4-2 and TRBJ2-2; unclear D gene. The ends were cut back, 3 bases at V and 7 bases at J, with 9 bases in the middle. Germline V gene data show CDR1 as LGHNA and CDR2 as YNFKEQ. The CDR3 has 13 residues. Here the CDR3 DNA reads TGTGCCAGCAGCCACCCCTATGGCGGGGAGCTGTTTTTT. It is translated as CASSHPYGGELFF.

The chain recombines TRBV7-2 with TRBJ1-2; 8 bases are shared with TRBD1. In germline, CDR1 is SGHTA, CDR2 FQGNSA. V lost 2 bases and J lost 1; bases outside the gene matches: 9. The CDR3 extends over 17 amino acids. CDR3 region: CASSLRSGGGLNYGYTF. DNA for the CDR3: TGTGCCAGCAGCTTACGGTCAGGGGGCGGCCTTAACTATGGCTACACCTTC.

This chain links TRBV15 with TRBJ2-2, with a tentative D call TRBD2 (6 bases). Germline V gives CDR1 LNHNV, CDR2 YYDKDF (reference sequence). The CDR3 is 17 amino acids. The V gene lost 3 bases and the J gene lost 5 bases, with 19 bases spanning the gap. For the CDR3, the DNA is TGTGCCACCAGCAGCAAAGCCGGAGGGCACAATACCGGGGAGCTGTTTTTT. It yields the protein CATSSKAGGHNTGELFF.

The chain uses TRBV11-2 and TRBJ2-5; a weak D match, TRBD1 (6 bases). The CDR3 has 14 residues. CDR1 and CDR2 (germline): SGHAT, FQNNGV. Deletions cut 3 bases from V and 1 base from J, with 9 bases between. The chain's CDR3 is CASSLTGAQETQYF. The CDR3 coding sequence is TGTGCCAGCAGCTTGACAGGAGCCCAAGAGACCCAGTACTTC.

The chain is built from TRBV5-1 and TRBJ2-2, with 9 bases aligning to TRBD1. This CDR3 has 14 residues. The junction had 5 bases not matched to a gene; V was cut back by 4 bases and J by 7 bases. Germline V lookup: CDR1 SGHRS, CDR2 YFSETQ. CDR3 nucleotides: TGCGCCAGCAGCCAGGGACAGGGTATCGGGGAGCTGTTTTTT. This sequence encodes CASSQGQGIGELFF.

This rearrangement joins TRBV7-7 to TRBJ2-3; TRBD2 is a possible D gene (5 bases). Germline values: CDR1 SSHAT, CDR2 FNYEAQ (reference sequence). This CDR3 comprises 15 residues. The V end was cut by 2 bases, the J end by 1 base, with 10 bases between. In DNA form, the CDR3 reads TGTGCCAGCAGCTTAAACCCCGGGGGCACAGATACGCAGTATTTT. This translates into CASSLNPGGTDTQYF.

The gene calls are TRBV20-1 and TRBJ2-5; no clear D. CDR3 size: 10 residues. Germline V gene sequence: CDR1 DFQATT, CDR2 SNEGSKA (reference sequence). V was trimmed by 6 bases and J by 2 bases, leaving 4 bases between them. The CDR3 region is CSAAQETQYF. CDR3 nucleotide sequence: TGCAGTGCGGCACAAGAGACCCAGTACTTC.

The rearrangement joins TRBV7-2 to TRBJ2-7, with no clear D. V gave up 4 bases and J gave up 6 bases, with 10 bases separating them. The V gene's germline CDR1 is SGHTA and CDR2 FQGNSA. The CDR3 sequence is 12 residues long. CDR3 protein: CASSSFLGEQYF. DNA for the CDR3: TGTGCCAGCAGCTCTTTCCTAGGCGAGCAGTACTTC.

The chain employs TRBV7-6 and TRBJ2-3; D is perhaps TRBD2 (6 bases). The CDR3 is 14 residues long. The V end lost 5 bases, the J end lost 4 bases, and 13 bases lay between the germline ends. CDR1 and CDR2 (germline): SGHVS, FNYEAQ. CDR3 amino acids: CASSPPGEADTQYF. The CDR3 nucleotides are TGTGCCAGCAGCCCGCCCGGGGAGGCAGATACGCAGTATTTT.

This clone was found a few times. V gene TRBV10-2 combines with J gene TRBJ2-7; D is unclear. Germline V CDR1 and CDR2: WSHSY, SAAADI. This CDR3 is built from 11 residues. V gave up 7 bases and J gave up 6 bases, with 10 bases separating them. This CDR3 reads CASTPGGEQYF. The CDR3 nucleotides are TGCGCCAGCACCCCCGGCGGCGAGCAGTACTTC.